Each of the 30 T cell receptor beta chains below was sequenced from the same sample in a study of blood T cell repertoires in COVID-19. Sequenced by immunoSEQ multiplex PCR; TCRdb stores in-frame clones only, minus some. Among 40,000 to 50,000 clones, roughly 89% were seen once, and the ten largest hold about 22%. Sequencing was carried out using peripheral blood. The receptors come from a man aged 45-65 years with active COVID-19.

This clone was seen once. This chain uses TRBV6-5 with TRBJ1-5, with D perhaps matching TRBD1 (5 bases). CDR1 MNHEY and CDR2 SVGAGI come from the germline V gene. CDR3 size: 13 residues. Between the trimmed V and J ends, which lost 4 bases and 7 bases, there was a span of 11 bases. Here the CDR3 reads CASSSGGGQPQHF. The DNA of the CDR3 is TGTGCCAGCAGTTCCGGGGGGGGGCAGCCCCAGCATTTT.

J is TRBJ2-2 and V is TRBV7-2; D may be TRBD1 (6 bases). This CDR3 region has 12 residues. CDR1 is SGHTA, CDR2 FQGNSA, per germline. V dropped 5 bases and J dropped 9 bases, with 10 bases sitting between them. DNA of the CDR3: TGTGCCAGCAGCCCTGGACAGAGGGAGCTGTTTTTT. It translates to CASSPGQRELFF.

This chain links TRBV19 with TRBJ1-2; D not certain. Deletions cut 3 bases from V and 4 bases from J, with 12 bases between. The CDR3 has 14 amino acids. Germline CDR1 reads LNHDA; CDR2 reads SQIVND (reference sequence). The CDR3, as DNA: TGTGCCAGTAGTATTAGTTTGCGGGCCTATGGCTACACCTTC. Encoded protein: CASSISLRAYGYTF.

The rearrangement links TRBV7-8 to TRBJ2-6; 7 bases line up with TRBD2. This CDR3 comprises 15 residues. Looked up from germline, CDR1 is SGHVS and CDR2 is FQNEAQ. V lost 3 bases and J lost 4; bases outside the gene matches: 3. The CDR3 loop is CASSLGTTGANVLTF. The CDR3 region has the DNA TGTGCCAGCAGCTTGGGGACTACCGGGGCCAACGTCCTGACTTTC.

CDR3 bases: TGTGCCAGCGCGCCGAGGGGACAAAACACTGAAGCTTTCTTT. This translates into CASAPRGQNTEAFF. The gene calls are TRBV6-5 and TRBJ1-1; a possible D gene is TRBD1 (6 bases). The germline V gene has CDR1 MNHEY and CDR2 SVGAGI. Trimming took 8 bases from V and 2 from J, leaving 15 bases between them. There are 14 residues in the CDR3.

The rearrangement uses TRBV7-2 and TRBJ1-6; D is ambiguous. The CDR3 runs 13 residues. V was cut by 1 base and J by 9 bases, with 7 bases left in between. Germline values: CDR1 SGHTA, CDR2 FQGNSA. The CDR3 sequence is CASSLGGRSPLHF. DNA of the CDR3: TGTGCCAGCAGCTTAGGAGGTCGTTCACCCCTCCACTTT.

This clone is medium-sized by share. The rearrangement uses TRBV7-8 and TRBJ2-7; 10 bases are a match to TRBD2. The V gene's germline CDR1 is SGHVS and CDR2 FQNEAQ. Germline trimming cut 5 bases from V and 2 bases from J; bases unmatched to any gene: 6. CDR3 length: 15 residues. This CDR3 is CASSPRTSGTYEQYF. As DNA, the CDR3 is TGTGCCAGCAGCCCCCGGACTAGCGGAACCTACGAGCAGTACTTC.

V is TRBV18 and J is TRBJ2-7, with TRBD1 matching over 8 bases. J was trimmed by 3 bases and V by 5 bases; bases with no gene match: 9. Germline loops: CDR1 KGHSH, CDR2 LQKENI. The CDR3 is 15 residues long. The CDR3 nucleotides are TGTGCCAGCTCAGTCTCCGGGACAGGTTTCTACGAGCAGTACTTC. Translating gives CASSVSGTGFYEQYF.

The rearrangement uses TRBV29-1 and TRBJ2-2; 10 bases fit TRBD1. CDR1 is SQVTM and CDR2 is ANQGSEA in the germline V gene. V was pared by 6 bases and J by 0 bases, with 7 bases of the junction left unmatched. The CDR3 extends over 16 amino acids. The CDR3 protein is CSVRDRGPSNTGELFF. The CDR3 nucleotides read TGCAGCGTACGGGACAGGGGCCCCTCGAACACCGGGGAGCTGTTTTTT.

The sample holds a few counts of this clone. The chain employs TRBV12-3 or TRBV12-4 and TRBJ2-1, with a possible D match to TRBD2 (5 bases). This CDR3 is built from 13 residues. Trimming took off 5 bases at V and 4 bases at J, with 9 bases between the two ends. This CDR3 reads CASSPGGYNEQFF. DNA for the CDR3: TGTGCCAGCAGTCCAGGAGGATACAATGAGCAGTTCTTC.

The chain combines TRBV19 with TRBJ2-1; 10 bases are shared with TRBD1. The CDR3 is 13 residues long. The germline V gene encodes CDR1 LNHDA and CDR2 SQIVND (reference sequence). V shed 5 bases and J 7 bases; nucleotides not matched to a gene: 2. The CDR3 DNA is TGTGCCAGTAGTGGGGACAGGGGAAATGAGCAGTTCTTC. Translation: CASSGDRGNEQFF.

The gene calls are TRBV11-3 and TRBJ2-3; unclear D gene. The V end was cut by 1 base, the J end by 2 bases, with 7 bases between. The germline V gene has CDR1 SGHNT and CDR2 YENEEA. CDR3 size: 14 residues. The CDR3 DNA follows: TGTGCCAGCAGCTTAGCAAGCTACACAGATACGCAGTATTTT. It is translated as CASSLASYTDTQYF.

The V and J genes are TRBV5-1 and TRBJ2-7; 9 nucleotides agree with TRBD1. CDR3 size: 14 residues. Germline V gene lookup returns CDR1 SGHRS and CDR2 YFSETQ. With 4 bases clipped from V and 4 bases from J, the junction kept 6 bases outside the gene matches. The CDR3 region has the DNA TGCGCCAGCAGCCTGACAGGGGGTTGGTACGAGCAGTACTTC. This sequence encodes CASSLTGGWYEQYF.

The chain combines TRBV19 with TRBJ2-3; weak D call: TRBD2 (6 bases). Trimming left V 3 bases short and J 3 bases short, with 13 bases between. The CDR3 is made up of 15 amino acids. Germline V gene data show CDR1 as LNHDA and CDR2 as SQIVND (reference sequence). The CDR3 sequence: CASSMSGLATDTQYF. In DNA, the CDR3 is TGTGCCAGTAGTATGTCGGGACTTGCGACAGATACGCAGTATTTT.

The chain combines TRBV7-2 with TRBJ2-7; 8 nucleotides agree with TRBD2. This CDR3 comprises 14 residues. V dropped 7 bases and J dropped 5; count of bases not matched to a gene: 10. Germline assignment: CDR1 SGHTA and CDR2 FQGNSA. The CDR3, as DNA: TGTGCCAGCACCTCAAGCGGGAGTTCCCACGAGCAGTACTTC. This encodes CASTSSGSSHEQYF.

V is TRBV2 and J is TRBJ2-7; TRBD1 agrees at 7 bases. The CDR3 contains 12 residues. V shed 9 bases and J 4 bases; nucleotides not matched to a gene: 6. The germline V gene encodes CDR1 SNHLY and CDR2 FYNNEI. The CDR3, as DNA: TGTGCCAGGTCGGACAGGACTTACGAGCAGTACTTC. This sequence encodes CARSDRTYEQYF.

V usage is TRBV4-1 and J usage is TRBJ1-6; possible D gene TRBD1, 6 bases. There are 16 residues in the CDR3. Germline V gene sequence: CDR1 MGHRA, CDR2 YSYEKL. Trimming shortened V by 0 bases and J by 9 bases, and 15 bases separated the two germline ends. CDR3 amino acids: CASSQEGGQGSSPLHF. The CDR3 DNA reads TGCGCCAGCAGCCAAGAGGGAGGGCAGGGGAGTTCACCCCTCCACTTT.

The chain joins TRBV18 to TRBJ2-5; 8 positions agree with TRBD1. The CDR3 totals 14 residues. Germline V CDR1 and CDR2: KGHSH, LQKENI. J was trimmed by 0 bases and V by 4 bases; bases with no gene match: 1. Here the CDR3 DNA reads TGTGCCAGCTCACGGGACAGGAACCAAGAGACCCAGTACTTC. This encodes CASSRDRNQETQYF.

The chain carries TRBV7-3 and TRBJ2-5; D is unresolved. V dropped 4 bases and J dropped 0 bases, with 9 bases sitting between them. There are 14 residues in the CDR3. The germline V gene encodes CDR1 SGHTA and CDR2 FQGTGA. CDR3 sequence (DNA): TGTGCCAGCAGCTCATCCAGAAACCAAGAGACCCAGTACTTC. Residues: CASSSSRNQETQYF.

The chain carries TRBV5-1 and TRBJ2-5; 7 nucleotides line up with TRBD2. The CDR3 has 17 residues. The germline gives CDR1 SGHRS, CDR2 YFSETQ. V was clipped by 0 bases and J by 5 bases; unmatched bases: 13. CDR3 bases: TGCGCCAGCAGCTTGGGCGATACCTTGGGCGGGAGTGAGACCCAGTACTTC. As protein: CASSLGDTLGGSETQYF.

The chain uses TRBV27 and TRBJ2-7, with D possibly being TRBD2 (6 bases). The CDR3 has 13 residues. Germline CDR1 is MNHEY and CDR2 is SMNVEV (reference sequence). The V end lost 2 bases, the J end lost 2 bases, and 7 bases lay between the germline ends. CDR3 nucleotide sequence: TGTGCCAGCAGTTTAGCGGGAACCTACGAGCAGTACTTC. Its protein is CASSLAGTYEQYF.

The chain joins TRBV11-3 to TRBJ2-6, with 7 bases that match TRBD1. Germline trimming cut 5 bases from V and 2 bases from J; bases unmatched to any gene: 9. Per germline, CDR1 SGHNT and CDR2 YENEEA. The CDR3 spans 17 residues. CDR3 sequence: CASSPRQGSTGANVLTF. In nucleotides, the CDR3 is TGTGCCAGCAGCCCGAGACAGGGTTCTACTGGGGCCAACGTCCTGACTTTC.

The chain couples TRBV7-2 to TRBJ2-7, with 9 positions matching TRBD1. This CDR3 is 15 amino acids long. The germline gives CDR1 SGHTA, CDR2 FQGNSA. Trimming cost V 6 bases and J 5 bases; bases outside gene matches: 11. This CDR3 is CASRWPGQGRNEQYF. CDR3 nucleotide sequence: TGTGCCAGCAGGTGGCCGGGACAGGGAAGGAACGAGCAGTACTTC.

The V and J genes are TRBV2 and TRBJ2-3; 14 positions match TRBD2. Trimming cost V 8 bases and J 5 bases; bases outside gene matches: 3. This CDR3 is built from 14 residues. The V gene's germline CDR1 is SNHLY and CDR2 FYNNEI. Here the CDR3 DNA reads TGTGCCAGCGCTGGGACTAGCGGGAGAGATACGCAGTATTTT. It is translated as CASAGTSGRDTQYF. Full variable domain (outside the CDR3, taken from reference TRBV2 and TRBJ2-3): EPEVTQTPSHQVTQMGQEVILRCVPISNHLYFYWYRQILGQKVEFLVSFYNNEISEKSEIFDDQFSVERPDGSNFTLKIRSTKLEDSAMYFCASAGTSGRDTQYFGPGTRLTVL.

The DNA of the CDR3 is TGCGCCAGCAGCCAAGATGTGGGCCTGTGGCAGTTCTTC. Amino acid sequence: CASSQDVGLWQFF. The V call is TRBV4-3, the J call TRBJ2-1; D ambiguous. Per the germline V gene, CDR1 is LGHNA and CDR2 is YSLEER. Between the trimmed V and J ends, which lost 0 bases and 12 bases, there was a span of 12 bases. This CDR3 has 13 amino acids.

This chain uses TRBV4-3 with TRBJ2-3; 12 nucleotides align to TRBD2. Unmatched junction bases numbered 4, after V lost 0 bases and J lost 0 bases. Germline V gene data show CDR1 as LGHNA and CDR2 as YSLEER. The CDR3 sequence is 18 residues long. The CDR3, as DNA: TGCGCCAGCAGCCAAGATCGACTAGCGGGGGCTAGCACAGATACGCAGTATTTT. This sequence encodes CASSQDRLAGASTDTQYF.

This chain joins TRBV28 and TRBJ2-7; tentatively, D is TRBD1 (6 bases). The germline V gene has CDR1 MDHEN and CDR2 SYDVKM. V was cut by 4 bases and J by 0 bases, with 16 bases left in between. There are 16 residues in the CDR3. The CDR3 DNA sequence: TGTGCCAGCAGTTCCCCCGAGGGGGACCCCTCCTACGAGCAGTACTTC. Encoded protein: CASSSPEGDPSYEQYF.

This chain uses TRBV7-9 with TRBJ1-4; D ambiguous. The CDR3 extends over 15 amino acids. Trimming removed 7 bases from V and 8 bases from J, with 20 bases in between. Per germline, CDR1 SEHNR and CDR2 FQNEAQ (reference sequence). The CDR3 reads CASTLARPTFEKLFF. The CDR3 nucleotides read TGTGCCAGCACCCTCGCCAGGCCAACCTTCGAAAAACTGTTTTTT. Using reference TRBV7-9 and TRBJ1-4 for the parts outside the CDR3, the full variable domain is DTGVSQNPRHKITKRGQNVTFRCDPISEHNRLYWYRQTLGQGPEFLTYFQNEAQLEKSRLLSDRFSAERPKGSFSTLEIQRTEQGDSAMYLCASTLARPTFEKLFFGSGTQLSVL.

Written as DNA, the CDR3 is TGTGCCAGCAGCCGGCGGGCTAGCGGGAGCAATGAGCAGTTCTTC. The encoded protein is CASSRRASGSNEQFF. The chain joins TRBV7-8 to TRBJ2-1, with TRBD2 identical over 10 bases. This CDR3 has 15 amino acids. With 5 bases clipped from V and 6 bases from J, the junction kept 7 bases outside the gene matches. Germline CDR1 is SGHVS and CDR2 is FQNEAQ.

The gene calls are TRBV6-6 and TRBJ2-2; 7 positions match TRBD1. Per germline, CDR1 MNHNY and CDR2 SVGAGI (reference sequence). The CDR3 extends over 15 amino acids. The V and J ends lost 2 bases and 1 base, in that order; junction bases with no gene match: 1. The CDR3 region is CASSYGTVNTGELFF. CDR3 nucleotides: TGTGCCAGCAGTTACGGGACAGTGAACACCGGGGAGCTGTTTTTT.